The T cell receptor (beta chain) described here comes from a study of T cells expressing NK-cell markers. Whole-study results and caveats: The dominant NKG2C+ clonotypes represented roughly 1.0-7.5% of CD8+ T cells in five or six donors.

Per germline, CDR1 SGHVS and CDR2 FNYEAQ. The CDR3 covers 18 residues. For each CDR3 protein, TCRdb gives one entry from its re-call of the 5' RACE reads, without DNA. Recorded for this sample: around 380,000 distinct CDR3 sequences. As for this clonotype: Its target is not known.

Sequencing input: blood T cells: a sorted CD56 or NKG2C T cell subset, CD4+ or CD8+ T cells, or bulk PBMC T cells (not recorded which). This chain links TRBV7-6 with TRBJ2-1; without DNA, the TCRdb call of TRBD2 cannot be checked. This TCR was recovered from a woman between 50 and 59 years old in good health. The CDR3 protein is CASSLLSPAGLGGNEQFF.